Included here is one T cell receptor beta chain sequence, with context. Sequenced by immunoSEQ multiplex PCR; TCRdb stores in-frame clones only, minus some. This table holds more than 95,000 clones, roughly nine tenths found once. The data belong to a study of T cell responses to AZD1222 COVID-19 vaccine. V was pared by 7 bases and J by 0 bases, with 19 bases between. Germline lookup yields CDR1 SGHTA and CDR2 FQGNSA. The CDR3 spans 18 residues. The source material was peripheral blood, sampled 28 days after the second AZD1222 dose. The sequence derives from an adult who received the AZD1222 COVID-19 vaccine. V gene TRBV7-2 combines with J gene TRBJ1-6; TRBD1 is a possible D gene (5 bases). The CDR3 loop is CASTHSAGGSSYNSPLHF. CDR3 DNA sequence: TGTGCCAGCACCCACTCAGCGGGGGGGAGCTCCTATAATTCACCCCTCCACTTT.